This T cell receptor (beta chain) came from a study of early T cells in non-severe SARS-CoV-2 infection. The junction had 3 bases not matched to a gene; V was cut back by 3 bases and J by 5 bases. The V gene's germline CDR1 is SGHRS and CDR2 YFSETQ. CDR3 length equals 13 residues. Individual cDNA molecules carried attached unique molecular identifiers. TCRdb processed the 5' RACE reads anew with MiXCR; each CDR3 protein has one entry. Of approximately 70,000 distinct CDR3 sequences listed, around a tenth are singletons. This chain uses TRBV5-1 with TRBJ2-3; 7 nucleotides agree with TRBD1. The specimen was whole blood, collected at baseline. The sequence was collected from an adult who was a healthcare worker with PCR-confirmed SARS-CoV-2 infection or an uninfected control (not recorded which). As DNA, the CDR3 is TGCGCCAGCAGCTGGGCAGGGGGAGATACGCAGTATTTT. Its protein product is CASSWAGGDTQYF.